The next 20 T cell receptor beta chains were all read from a single sample in a study of blood T cell repertoires in COVID-19. Clones were read by immunoSEQ multiplex PCR, and TCRdb kept only the in-frame ones, dropping some. The sample includes about 280,000 clones, about 89% of them seen just once. Input material: peripheral blood. All receptors derive from a man aged 35-49 years with acute or convalescent COVID-19.

The chain combines TRBV7-2 with TRBJ2-3; D remains ambiguous. V lost 0 bases and J lost 3, with 10 bases in between. The germline CDR1 and CDR2 sequences are SGHTA and FQGNSA. This CDR3 has 15 amino acids. In nucleotides, the CDR3 is TGTGCCAGCAGCTTAGCGCGAGGCGTAACAGATACGCAGTATTTT. This encodes CASSLARGVTDTQYF.

V gene TRBV7-9 combines with J gene TRBJ1-1; the match to TRBD1 covers 8 bases. Losses at the gene ends were 4 bases for V and 3 bases for J; bases not matched to a gene: 7. The germline V gene has CDR1 SEHNR and CDR2 FQNEAQ (reference sequence). The CDR3 loop spans 15 amino acids. CDR3 loop: CASSSVRDRHTEAFF. CDR3 DNA: TGTGCCAGCAGCTCCGTTCGGGACAGGCACACTGAAGCTTTCTTT.

In this sample, this clone turned up once. This chain uses TRBV5-6 with TRBJ1-1, with TRBD1 as a possible D gene (5 bases). Trimming cost V 7 bases and J 0 bases, with 10 bases left between them. Germline values: CDR1 SGHDT, CDR2 YYEEEE. The CDR3 consists of 13 residues. The CDR3 nucleotides are TGTGCCAGCTGCAGGACACTGAACACTGAAGCTTTCTTT. Translating gives CASCRTLNTEAFF.

As for this clone: The same CDR3 also results from other DNA sequences found in this sample. The chain combines TRBV5-1 with TRBJ2-3, with D maybe TRBD1 (6 bases). V was pared by 0 bases and J by 4 bases, with 9 bases between. The CDR3 contains 14 residues. Germline-derived CDR1 and CDR2 are SGHRS and YFSETQ. This CDR3 is CASSLGPGADTQYF. The CDR3 DNA reads TGCGCCAGCAGCTTGGGGCCAGGGGCAGATACGCAGTATTTT.

V is TRBV6-5 and J is TRBJ2-7, with 8 nucleotides matching TRBD1. Trimming took 0 bases from V and 2 from J; bases not matched to a gene: 3. Germline V lookup: CDR1 MNHEY, CDR2 SVGAGI. This CDR3 has 15 residues. This chain's CDR3 is CASSYSTGVPYEQYF. CDR3 in DNA: TGTGCCAGCAGTTACTCGACAGGGGTCCCCTACGAGCAGTACTTC.

V gene TRBV5-5 combines with J gene TRBJ1-2; 9 bases map to TRBD1. The CDR3 is 16 amino acids. Germline V CDR1 and CDR2: SGHKS, YYEKEE (reference sequence). J lost 8 bases, V lost 8 bases, and 19 bases had no gene match. The CDR3 region is CASYPGAQGALRGYTF. The CDR3 nucleotides read TGTGCCAGTTACCCCGGGGCACAGGGGGCTCTTAGGGGCTACACCTTC.

The CDR3 coding sequence is TGTGCCACCGAGGACAGGGGAAACTATGGCTACACCTTC. This translates into CATEDRGNYGYTF. This chain joins TRBV11-2 and TRBJ1-2, with 9 bases fitting TRBD1. The V gene end was trimmed by 10 bases and the J gene end by 2 bases; junction bases not matched to a gene: 5. Germline V lookup: CDR1 SGHAT, CDR2 FQNNGV. This CDR3 has 13 residues.

This clone was detected only a few times. This sequence joins TRBV3-1 (or the pseudogene TRBV3-2) and TRBJ1-3; unclear D gene. Germline CDR1 and CDR2: LGHDT and YNNKEL (reference sequence). The CDR3 is 15 amino acids. Trimming stripped 0 bases from V and 0 bases from J, with 6 bases between. The CDR3 DNA sequence: TGTGCCAGCAGCCAAGATCGGAGCTCTGGAAACACCATATATTTT. It codes for CASSQDRSSGNTIYF.

The J gene is TRBJ1-6, the V gene TRBV27; 8 bases match TRBD1. The CDR3 extends over 14 amino acids. V shed 5 bases and J 10 bases; nucleotides not matched to a gene: 7. Germline V lookup: CDR1 MNHEY, CDR2 SMNVEV (reference sequence). The CDR3, as DNA: TGTGCCAGCAGTCCCGGGACAGGAAGCTCACCCCTCCACTTT. Translation gives CASSPGTGSSPLHF.

In its sample, this clone was seen once. The gene calls are TRBV6-5 and TRBJ1-2, with no clear D. CDR3 length: 14 residues. V gave up 0 bases and J gave up 3 bases, with 8 bases separating them. Germline loops: CDR1 MNHEY, CDR2 SVGAGI. DNA of the CDR3: TGTGCCAGCAGTTACTCGGGAGGCGACTATGGCTACACCTTC. This translates into CASSYSGGDYGYTF.

This clone occurred a few times. The chain has TRBV10-1 and TRBJ1-2; 8 bases fit TRBD1. Germline V gene data show CDR1 as WNHNN and CDR2 as SYGVQD (reference sequence). This CDR3 region has 16 residues. The ends lost 6 bases at V and 2 bases at J; junction bases unmatched: 11. The CDR3 loop is CASSPLIGQGNYGYTF. The CDR3 coding sequence is TGCGCCAGCAGCCCCCTTATCGGACAGGGAAACTATGGCTACACCTTC.

The V gene is TRBV5-6, the J gene TRBJ1-2, with TRBD1 matching 10 bases. The CDR3 runs to 15 residues. The junction had 10 bases not matched to a gene; V was cut back by 7 bases and J by 4 bases. The V gene's germline CDR1 is SGHDT and CDR2 YYEEEE. CDR3 bases: TGTGCCAGCTTTCCCTTGGGACAGGGGTTCTATGGCTACACCTTC. Its protein is CASFPLGQGFYGYTF. Variable domain in full (rest from reference TRBV5-6 and TRBJ1-2): DAGVTQSPTHLIKTRGQQVTLRCSPKSGHDTVSWYQQALGQGPQFIFQYYEEEERQRGNFPDRFSGHQFPNYSSELNVNALLLGDSALYLCASFPLGQGFYGYTFGSGTRLTVV.

This chain links TRBV7-2 with TRBJ2-5, with TRBD1 as a possible D gene (5 bases). V was trimmed by 3 bases and J by 2 bases, leaving 10 bases between them. This CDR3 comprises 14 residues. CDR1 is SGHTA and CDR2 is FQGNSA in the germline V gene. Here the CDR3 DNA reads TGTGCCAGCAGCTTCAATCAGGGTCAAGAGACCCAGTACTTC. Translated: CASSFNQGQETQYF. The full variable domain, completed using reference TRBV7-2 and TRBJ2-5, is GAGVSQSPSNKVTEKGKDVELRCDPISGHTALYWYRQSLGQGLEFLIYFQGNSAPDKSGLPSDRFSAERTGGSVSTLTIQRTQQEDSAVYLCASSFNQGQETQYFGPGTRLLVL.

In DNA form, the CDR3 reads TGTGCCAGCTCACTCTATGGGCAAGACCATGAAAAACTGTTTTTT. It is translated as CASSLYGQDHEKLFF. The genes are TRBV18 and TRBJ1-4, with D uncertain. V was shortened by 4 bases and J by 6 bases, with 15 bases between the two germline ends. Germline values: CDR1 KGHSH, CDR2 LQKENI. The CDR3 has 15 residues. Drawing the rest from reference TRBV18 and TRBJ1-4, the complete variable domain is NAGVMQNPRHLVRRRGQEARLRCSPMKGHSHVYWYRQLPEEGLKFMVYLQKENIIDESGMPKERFSAEFPKEGPSILRIQQVVRGDSAAYFCASSLYGQDHEKLFFGSGTQLSVL.

This clone appeared a single time. The rearrangement joins TRBV5-4 to TRBJ1-4, with 7 bases identical to TRBD1. This CDR3 spans 15 amino acids. The germline CDR1 and CDR2 sequences are SGHNT and YYREEE (reference sequence). V was clipped by 0 bases and J by 5 bases; unmatched bases: 4. The CDR3 DNA follows: TGTGCCAGCAGCTTGGGGACAGGTGGGAATGAAAAACTGTTTTTT. Protein product: CASSLGTGGNEKLFF.

The DNA of the CDR3 is TGTGCCAGTAGTATCCTGGAGGGAGAGAACACTGAAGCTTTCTTT. Protein: CASSILEGENTEAFF. The J gene is TRBJ1-1, the V gene TRBV19; D unclear. The CDR3 totals 15 residues. With 3 bases removed from V and 1 base from J, the gap between germline ends came to 12 bases. Germline CDR1 LNHDA, CDR2 SQIVND (reference sequence). Complete variable domain (other parts from reference TRBV19 and TRBJ1-1): DGGITQSPKYLFRKEGQNVTLSCEQNLNHDAMYWYRQDPGQGLRLIYYSQIVNDFQKGDIAEGYSVSREKKESFPLTVTSAQKNPTAFYLCASSILEGENTEAFFGQGTRLTVV.

This chain uses TRBV19 with TRBJ1-1; the D gene is possibly TRBD1 (6 bases). Germline CDR1 LNHDA, CDR2 SQIVND (reference sequence). Trimming took off 5 bases at V and 6 bases at J, with 19 bases between the two ends. The CDR3 extends over 15 amino acids. Written as DNA, the CDR3 is TGTGCCAGTAGTTCCCCCCCGGGACAAGCCTCTGAAGCTTTCTTT. Encoded protein: CASSSPPGQASEAFF.

The chain links TRBV21-1 to TRBJ2-7; whether TRBD2, the table's D call, matches the DNA was not checked. TRBV21-1 is termed a pseudogene. The CDR3 extends over 19 amino acids. The CDR3 region is CASSKKSERRDGPSYEQYF. The CDR3 DNA is TGTGCCAGCAGCAAAAAGTCGGAGCGGCGGGATGGCCCCTCCTACGAGCAGTACTTC.

The chain uses TRBV7-9 and TRBJ2-7; TRBD1 is a possible D gene (6 bases). Trimming left V 2 bases short and J 3 bases short, with 11 bases between. The length of the CDR3 is 14 residues. Germline CDR1 SEHNR, CDR2 FQNEAQ (reference sequence). CDR3 residues: CASSLTGQNYEQYF. CDR3 nucleotide sequence: TGTGCCAGCAGCTTAACAGGGCAAAACTACGAGCAGTACTTC.

V and J are TRBV3-1 (or the pseudogene TRBV3-2) and TRBJ1-3, with D possibly matching TRBD1 (6 bases). The CDR3 loop spans 15 amino acids. The ends were cut back, 4 bases at V and 2 bases at J, with 12 bases in the middle. Germline values: CDR1 LGHDT, CDR2 YNNKEL (reference sequence). The CDR3 coding sequence is TGTGCCAGCAGCCCGAGAGACAGGACTGGAAACACCATATATTTT. This translates into CASSPRDRTGNTIYF.